This T cell receptor (beta chain) came from a study of T cell repertoires in cytomegalovirus infection. Study details: Evidence of both CMV infection and a matching HLA type came from public TCR beta signatures. The study, taken as a whole, reports: In two of eight donors, the top clonotype was HLA-C-restricted CMV-specific.

Via MiXCR, TCRdb re-called the reads, giving one row per CDR3 protein. This table holds around 350,000 distinct CDR3 sequences, around 18% found once. Note on this clonotype: Antigen: not known.

The sequence derives from a human donor in good health (CMV status not recorded). Some clones in this sample may be carry-over from other donors' samples. The sample consisted of PBMCs.

The DNA of the CDR3 is TGTGCCAGCTCACCGAAGGACAGTTTCTACAATGAGCAGTTCTTC. Encoded protein: CASSPKDSFYNEQFF. The rearrangement links TRBV18 to TRBJ2-1; perhaps TRBD1 as D (6 bases). The CDR3 extends over 15 amino acids. Trimming stripped 3 bases from V and 3 bases from J, with 12 bases between. Germline lookup yields CDR1 KGHSH and CDR2 LQKENI.